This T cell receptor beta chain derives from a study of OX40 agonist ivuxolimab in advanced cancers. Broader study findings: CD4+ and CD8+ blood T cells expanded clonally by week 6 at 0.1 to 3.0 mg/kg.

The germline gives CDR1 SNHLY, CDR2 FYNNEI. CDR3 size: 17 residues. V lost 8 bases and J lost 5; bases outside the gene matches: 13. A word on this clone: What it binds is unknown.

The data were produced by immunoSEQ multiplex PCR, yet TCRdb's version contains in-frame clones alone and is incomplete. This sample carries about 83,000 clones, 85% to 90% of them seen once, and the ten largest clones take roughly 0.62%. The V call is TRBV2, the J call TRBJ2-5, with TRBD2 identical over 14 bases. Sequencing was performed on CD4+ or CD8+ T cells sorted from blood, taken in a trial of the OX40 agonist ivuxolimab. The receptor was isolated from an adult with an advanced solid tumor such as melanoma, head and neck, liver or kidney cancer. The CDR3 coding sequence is TGTGCCAGCTCTGAGCCGACTAGCGGGGGGGCTGGGGAGACCCAGTACTTC. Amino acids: CASSEPTSGGAGETQYF.